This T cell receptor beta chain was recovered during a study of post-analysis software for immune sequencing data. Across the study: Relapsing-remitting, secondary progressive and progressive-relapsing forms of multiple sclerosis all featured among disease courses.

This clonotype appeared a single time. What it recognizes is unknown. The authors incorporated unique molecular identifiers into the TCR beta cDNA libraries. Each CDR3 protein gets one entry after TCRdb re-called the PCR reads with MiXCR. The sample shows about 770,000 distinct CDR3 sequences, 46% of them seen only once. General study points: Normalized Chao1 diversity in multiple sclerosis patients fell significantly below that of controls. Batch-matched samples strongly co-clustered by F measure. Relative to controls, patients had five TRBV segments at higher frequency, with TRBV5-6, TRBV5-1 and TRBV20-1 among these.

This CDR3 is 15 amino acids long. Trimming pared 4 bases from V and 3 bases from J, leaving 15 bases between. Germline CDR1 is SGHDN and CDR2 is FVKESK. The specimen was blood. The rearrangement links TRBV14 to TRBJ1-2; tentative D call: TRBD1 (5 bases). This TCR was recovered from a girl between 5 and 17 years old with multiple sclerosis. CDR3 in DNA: TGTGCCAGCAGCCTCGGGGGGTGGGGAGACTATGGCTACACCTTC. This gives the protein CASSLGGWGDYGYTF.